This T cell receptor (beta chain) was captured in a study of cytomegalovirus exposure and HLA in healthy donors. Study-wide findings and caveats: A later analysis reportedly found fewer N-insertions in an Asian-associated ancestry cluster than the approximately 670-donor mean. Highly shared sequence variants in one cluster were likely a sequencing artifact.

About this clone itself: Its antigen is unknown.

The PCR employed 60 Vbeta primers together with 13 Jbeta primers. Libraries were prepared by immunoSEQ multiplex PCR; TCRdb keeps only in-frame clonotypes and omits some of them. The sample holds fewer than 250,000 clones, around 90% seen once. The V gene end was trimmed by 0 bases and the J gene end by 13 bases; junction bases not matched to a gene: 9. Germline loops: CDR1 GTSNPN, CDR2 SVGIG (reference sequence). There are 13 residues in the CDR3. The receptor was derived from a woman aged 18-29 years in good health and CMV-seronegative. Sequences were obtained from PBMCs. This chain uses TRBV30 with TRBJ1-1, with 9 bases fitting TRBD1. CDR3: CAWSVNTGGKLFF. CDR3 bases: TGTGCCTGGAGTGTTAATACAGGGGGCAAACTTTTCTTT. The full variable domain, completed using reference TRBV30 and TRBJ1-1, is SQTIHQWPATLVQPVGSPLSLECTVEGTSNPNLYWYRQAAGRGLQLLFYSVGIGQISSEVPQNLSASRPQDRQFILSSKKLLLSDSGFYLCAWSVNTGGKLFFGQGTRLTVV.